This T cell receptor (beta chain) was captured by sequencing in a study of cytomegalovirus exposure and HLA in healthy donors. Points from the study as a whole: As was reported, the HLA-A and HLA-B alleles of most subjects were accurately predicted from TCR beta sequences. A few CMV-associated chains proved CMV antigen-specific in vitro.

This clone was observed once. Its antigen is not known. The germline V gene has CDR1 MNHEY and CDR2 SVGAGI. This CDR3 spans 14 amino acids. The V gene end was trimmed by 6 bases and the J gene end by 4 bases; junction bases not matched to a gene: 5. Primers for the PCR totalled 60 Vbeta and 13 Jbeta. Repertoires were generated with immunoSEQ multiplex PCR, while TCRdb's copy carries only in-frame clones and drops some. The sample holds 100,000 or so clones, around 67% seen once. The chain has TRBV6-5 and TRBJ2-7; 11 bases map to TRBD2. The specimen sequenced was PBMCs. This sequence originates from a man in his forties or fifties in good health and CMV-seronegative. The CDR3 here is CASSQTSGKYEQYF. CDR3 sequence (DNA): TGTGCCAGCAGCCAGACTAGCGGGAAGTACGAGCAGTACTTC.